This T cell receptor beta chain was identified in a study of blood T cells in healthy people across ages (dated by TCRdb to the mid-2010s). Turning to the overall study: In model experiments, template switching captured roughly one uniquely barcoded TCR beta cDNA molecule for every two T cells. To avoid experimental bias, donors of different ages were spread randomly across the sequencing lanes. Using the same blood draw, the study looked at two additional independent replicas of 1 million unique cDNA reads for two donors, one aged 18 to 30 and the other aged 80 or older. The donors were split into four age groups: young (average 16 years), middle-aged (roughly 39), aged (62) and long-lived (approximately 80). Age-related changes in TCR beta repertoire diversity were measured in the study by deep sequencing normalized with unique cDNA molecular identifiers. Beyond this particular receptor, the publication reports: Observed TCR beta diversity correlated strongly with the percentage of naive T cells measured by flow cytometry. Total diversity estimates from one million sequenced T cells were considered lower bounds and underestimates. Conclusive comparison of naive and antigen-experienced compartments was prevented by the profiling of bulk unsorted PBMCs. Observed TCR beta diversity per million T cells fell roughly linearly with age, and a significant reduction was already apparent by age roughly 40. Because donor CMV infection status was unknown, age-related changes in expanded clonotypes were potentially confounded. Compared with the aged group, the long-lived group had more naive CD4+ T cells, fewer expanded clones and increased TCR diversity, suggesting age selection.

Library preparation employed 5' RACE. Sequencer: Illumina HiSeq 2500. A second PCR of about 6 to 11 cycles was performed with a sample-barcoded 5' primer and a J-beta primer mix. Each TCR beta cDNA molecule received a unique molecular identifier from a template-switch 5' adaptor carrying 12 random nucleotides. At least 2.5 million CDR3-containing paired-end reads were obtained from each sample. First-strand cDNA synthesis was performed from all RNA using the Mint cDNA synthesis kit, with priming by a TRBC-specific oligonucleotide. All cDNA was treated with uracil-DNA glycosylase and then went through a first 18-cycle PCR with the universal primers M1SS and BC2_uni_R. As for the authors' bioinformatics: Normalization of each sample was performed by random selection of 1 million high-quality reads, each carrying a distinct molecular identifier. Instead of being binned into consensus sequences, reads with shared molecular identifiers were discarded. CDR3 identification, clonotype clustering and error correction used MiTCR with a Q25 quality threshold and the strictest error-elimination algorithm. A nonparametric unseen species model with Euler transformation was used to estimate a lower bound on total TCR beta diversity. TCRdb reanalyzed the raw reads on its own, using fastp at Q25 for trimming and MiXCR for clone calling, and kept in-frame beta chains. Every entry covers one CDR3 protein and lists the most common genes and DNA from its rows. TCRdb assigned the V and J calls; the authors' analysis was not used. Present in this sample are some 640,000 distinct CDR3 sequences, about 52% of which were seen just once. The ten largest account for 30% to 35% of the sample.

Donors were approximately 42 systemically healthy Caucasian individuals from Russia aged roughly 6 to 90 years. Approximately 9.3 milliliters of peripheral blood were drawn from each donor into EDTA-treated Vacutainer tubes. Ficoll-Paque density-gradient centrifugation was used to isolate PBMCs, with at least 6.5 million per sample. Total RNA, at least 6 micrograms per sample, was extracted from PBMCs with Trizol reagent. For every donor, an aliquot of PBMCs went through flow cytometry to measure the percentages of naive CD45RAhigh/CD27high T cells. Points on this clonotype: Its cognate antigen has yet to be identified. No base qualities exist here, and no much larger clone lies one base off it.

V lost 5 bases and J lost 4 bases, and the count of bases not matched to a germline gene is 6. The CDR3 contains 14 residues, cysteine and phenylalanine counted. Only the CDR3 DNA is retained, 42 bases long and in frame from the first base. Sequences SEHNR (CDR1) and FQNEAQ (CDR2) are obtained from the germline V gene (reference sequence). The source of this sequence is an older woman in good health. Source material: blood. The chain employs TRBV7-9 and TRBJ2-5, and 8 bases in between align with TRBD1. The CDR3 sequence is CASSPGGAGETQYF. The DNA sequence is as follows: TGTGCCAGCAGCCCAGGGGGCGCAGGAGAGACCCAGTACTTC.